This record concerns one TCR beta chain sequence. Its antigen is still unknown. No base quality information exists; no much larger clone differs at one position. The CDR3 holds 17 amino acids from the cysteine to the phenylalanine. Left in the record is the CDR3 DNA by itself, 51 bases read in frame from the first base. The germline V end is reduced by 2 bases and the J end by 6 bases; junction bases left unmatched: 6. CDR1 and CDR2 are drawn from the germline V gene (reference sequence): SEHNR, FQNEAQ. This sample was taken from a study of blood T cell repertoires in COVID-19 (TCRdb year 2020). For context, the study as a whole: Samples from collaborators originated in the United States, Italy and Spain and spanned both the acute and convalescent phases of COVID-19. The material from the prospective study consisted of cDNA or gDNA derived from T cells, B-cell-depleted T cells, or PBMCs. Subjects who had been exposed to COVID-19, were actively infected with it, or had recovered from it provided the deeply sampled blood TCRbeta repertoires that made up the dataset. The repertoires were released in a freely available public database meant as a resource for research on the immune response to SARS-CoV-2. The samples were drawn from the first 160 participants of the ongoing ImmuneRACE study and from over 950 subjects provided by 6 global collaborators. The sample metadata nearly always contained a de-identified subject ID, COVID-19 status, age in years and sex. Where HLA class I and class II types were available, the types were taken from metadata supplied by the sample provider, not from assay-based typing.

The immunoSEQ Assay, a bias-controlled multiplex PCR, was used to amplify TCRbeta CDR3 regions from genomic DNA. On the authors' methods: Nucleated cell counts per sample were estimated from amplification of reference gene primers within the assay. To quantify the absolute abundance of each unique TCRbeta CDR3 rearrangement, sequence reads were collapsed and filtered. For each sample, productive Simpson clonality was calculated by taking the square root of Simpson's diversity index across productive rearrangements. TCRdb took this table from immuneACCESS and kept in-frame rearrangements with V and J called. Such tables lack part of the clones; where checked against another copy, unresolved V genes explain under half of the gap, and the rest is unexplained. That table furnishes V, J and clone size, whereas the DNA furnished D and trimming. The sample yields a few hundred thousand clones; 84% were counted once. The top ten constitute 6.8% of the sample.

In the prospective study, participants were about 18 to 89 years old, resided in about two dozen geographic areas of the United States, and were enrolled through a virtual design. In the prospective study, cohorts were assigned on the basis of participant-reported clinical history obtained from a screening survey and a study questionnaire. Recovered participants in ImmuneRACE Cohort 3 were defined by two consecutive negative NP/OP PCR tests, clearance by a healthcare professional, or resolution of symptoms. In the prospective study, whole blood, serum and a nasopharyngeal or oropharyngeal swab were collected from each participant by mobile phlebotomists. Participants in the prospective study had the option to provide additional blood draws and questionnaires over an approximately 2-month period. Blood samples from the prospective study were shipped frozen or at room temperature prior to DNA extraction.

Study-wide conclusions, independent of this receptor: The quantity of clinical and demographic metadata differed by source and by participant and was supplied without curation.

The source material was PBMCs or T cells enriched from blood (not recorded which). The sequence links TRBV7-9 to TRBJ2-2; the junction holds 13 bases that match TRBD2. The receptor was derived from a woman aged 40 to 50 who had recovered from COVID-19. The nucleotides read TGTGCCAGCAGCTTACACAGACTAGCGGGAGGCCCCGGGGAGCTGTTTTTT. This encodes CASSLHRLAGGPGELFF.